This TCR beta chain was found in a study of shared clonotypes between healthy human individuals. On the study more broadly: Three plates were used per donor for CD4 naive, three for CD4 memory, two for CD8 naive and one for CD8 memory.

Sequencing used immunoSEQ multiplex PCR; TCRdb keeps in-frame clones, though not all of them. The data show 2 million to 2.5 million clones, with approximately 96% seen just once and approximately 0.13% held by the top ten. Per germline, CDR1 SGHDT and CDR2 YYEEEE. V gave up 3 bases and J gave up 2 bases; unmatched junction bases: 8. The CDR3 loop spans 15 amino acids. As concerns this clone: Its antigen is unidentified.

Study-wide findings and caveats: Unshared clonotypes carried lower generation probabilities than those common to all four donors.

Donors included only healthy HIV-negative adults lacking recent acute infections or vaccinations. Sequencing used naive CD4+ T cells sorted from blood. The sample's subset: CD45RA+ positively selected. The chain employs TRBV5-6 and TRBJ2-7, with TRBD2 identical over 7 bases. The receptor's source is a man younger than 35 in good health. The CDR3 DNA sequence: TGTGCCAGCAGCTCGGTCACCCGGGGGGCCTACGAGCAGTACTTC. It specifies CASSSVTRGAYEQYF.